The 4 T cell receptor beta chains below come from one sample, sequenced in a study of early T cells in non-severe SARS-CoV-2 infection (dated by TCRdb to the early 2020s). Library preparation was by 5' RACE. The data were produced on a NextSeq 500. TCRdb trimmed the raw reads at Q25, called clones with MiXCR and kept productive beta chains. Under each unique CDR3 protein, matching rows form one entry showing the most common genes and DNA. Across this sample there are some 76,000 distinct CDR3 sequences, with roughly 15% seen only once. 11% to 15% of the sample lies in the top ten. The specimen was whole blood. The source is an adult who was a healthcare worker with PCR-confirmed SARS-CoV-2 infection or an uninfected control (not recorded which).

CDR3 sequence: CASSEVSTDTQYF. As DNA, the CDR3 is TGTGCCAGCAGTGAAGTGAGCACAGATACGCAGTATTTT. The chain recombines TRBV6-1 with TRBJ2-3; no definite D call. The CDR3 totals 13 residues. The ends were cut back, 1 base at V and 0 bases at J, with 2 bases in the middle. CDR1 MNHNS and CDR2 SASEGT come from the germline V gene.

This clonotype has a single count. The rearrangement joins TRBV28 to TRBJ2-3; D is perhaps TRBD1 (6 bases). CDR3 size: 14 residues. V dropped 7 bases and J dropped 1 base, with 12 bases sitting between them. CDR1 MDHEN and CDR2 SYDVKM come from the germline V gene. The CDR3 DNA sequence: TGTGCCAGCAACATGGGACACCGCACAGATACGCAGTATTTT. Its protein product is CASNMGHRTDTQYF.

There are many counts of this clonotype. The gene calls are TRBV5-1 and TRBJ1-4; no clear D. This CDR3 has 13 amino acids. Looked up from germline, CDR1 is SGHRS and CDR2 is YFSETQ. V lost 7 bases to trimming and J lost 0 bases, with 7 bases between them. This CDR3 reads CASAGATNEKLFF. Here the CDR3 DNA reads TGCGCCAGCGCGGGCGCAACTAATGAAAAACTGTTTTTT.

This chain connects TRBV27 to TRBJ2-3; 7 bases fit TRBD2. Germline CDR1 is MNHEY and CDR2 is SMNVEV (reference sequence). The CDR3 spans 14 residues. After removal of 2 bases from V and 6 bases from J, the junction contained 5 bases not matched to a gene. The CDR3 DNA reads TGTGCCAGCAGTTTAACTAGCGCTTCGGATACGCAGTATTTT. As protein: CASSLTSASDTQYF.